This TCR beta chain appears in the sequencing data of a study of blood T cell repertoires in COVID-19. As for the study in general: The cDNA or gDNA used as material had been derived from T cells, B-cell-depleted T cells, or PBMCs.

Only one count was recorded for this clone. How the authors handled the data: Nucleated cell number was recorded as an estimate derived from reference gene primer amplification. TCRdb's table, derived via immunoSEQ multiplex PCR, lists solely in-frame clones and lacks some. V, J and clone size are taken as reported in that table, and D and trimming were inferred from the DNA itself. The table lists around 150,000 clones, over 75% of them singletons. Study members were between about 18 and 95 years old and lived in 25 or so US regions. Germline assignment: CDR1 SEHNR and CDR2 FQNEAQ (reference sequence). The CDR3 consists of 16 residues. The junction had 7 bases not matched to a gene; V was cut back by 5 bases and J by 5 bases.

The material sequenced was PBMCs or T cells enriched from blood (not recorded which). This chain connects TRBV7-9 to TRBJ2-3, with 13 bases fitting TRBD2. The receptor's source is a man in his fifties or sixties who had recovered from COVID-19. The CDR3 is CASSQGLAGELDTQYF. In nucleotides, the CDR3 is TGTGCCAGCAGCCAAGGACTAGCGGGAGAATTAGATACGCAGTATTTT.